These 5 T cell receptor beta chains came from one sample sequenced in a study of shared clonotypes between healthy human individuals. TCRdb's copy holds only in-frame clones and misses some; the assay was immunoSEQ multiplex PCR. Of 400,000 to 600,000 clones in the sample, roughly 80% were seen once. Specimen: PBMCs. The receptors were sampled from a woman aged 40-49 years in good health. Some clones in this sample may be carry-over from other donors' samples.

The chain combines TRBV2 with TRBJ2-7, with D hard to call. This CDR3 is built from 14 residues. The V gene's germline CDR1 is SNHLY and CDR2 FYNNEI. V was pared by 5 bases and J by 2 bases, with 13 bases between. The CDR3 region has the DNA TGTGCCAGCAGTCCCCCCCTGCACCCCTACGAGCAGTACTTC. It yields the protein CASSPPLHPYEQYF.

CDR3 amino acids: CSVVLRTGYNEQFF. CDR3 in DNA: TGCAGCGTTGTTCTCCGGACAGGCTACAATGAGCAGTTCTTC. The chain links TRBV29-1 to TRBJ2-1, with TRBD1 matching over 7 bases. The CDR3 is 14 amino acids. Trimming cost V 4 bases and J 3 bases; bases outside gene matches: 6. Germline V gene lookup returns CDR1 SQVTM and CDR2 ANQGSEA.

The chain couples TRBV5-1 to TRBJ2-3; TRBD2 matches 8 bases. CDR3 length equals 15 residues. The V gene's germline CDR1 is SGHRS and CDR2 YFSETQ. V lost 1 base and J lost 6; bases outside the gene matches: 7. CDR3 protein: CASSLSGREGDTQYF. The CDR3 DNA follows: TGCGCCAGCAGCTTGAGTGGACGGGAGGGGGATACGCAGTATTTT.

The V and J genes are TRBV9 and TRBJ2-7, with 7 nucleotides matching TRBD2. The CDR3 contains 18 residues. Germline lookup yields CDR1 SGDLS and CDR2 YYNGEE. Trimming at V came to 4 bases and at J to 6 bases, leaving 22 bases not matched to a gene. DNA for the CDR3: TGTGCCAGCAGCCCAAACCAGGCGGGAGCGGTTCTTTCTAGCGAGCAGTACTTC. Translation gives CASSPNQAGAVLSSEQYF.

The chain uses TRBV5-1 and TRBJ2-3, with 10 bases aligning to TRBD2. The CDR3 consists of 15 residues. V lost 0 bases to trimming and J lost 5 bases; unmatched junction nucleotides: 3. The germline gives CDR1 SGHRS, CDR2 YFSETQ. The CDR3 reads CASSLEAGGLDTQYF. The DNA of the CDR3 is TGCGCCAGCAGCTTGGAAGCGGGAGGGTTAGATACGCAGTATTTT.